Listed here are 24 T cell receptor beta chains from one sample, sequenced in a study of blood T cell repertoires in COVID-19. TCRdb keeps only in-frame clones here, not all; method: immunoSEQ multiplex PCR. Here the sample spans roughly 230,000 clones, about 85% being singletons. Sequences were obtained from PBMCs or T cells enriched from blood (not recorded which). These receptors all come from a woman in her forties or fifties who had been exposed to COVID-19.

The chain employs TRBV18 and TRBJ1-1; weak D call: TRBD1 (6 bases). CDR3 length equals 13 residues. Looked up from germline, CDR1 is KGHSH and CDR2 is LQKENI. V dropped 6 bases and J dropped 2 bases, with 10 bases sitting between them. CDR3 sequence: CASSRTANTEAFF. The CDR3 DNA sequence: TGTGCCAGCTCCAGGACAGCTAACACTGAAGCTTTCTTT.

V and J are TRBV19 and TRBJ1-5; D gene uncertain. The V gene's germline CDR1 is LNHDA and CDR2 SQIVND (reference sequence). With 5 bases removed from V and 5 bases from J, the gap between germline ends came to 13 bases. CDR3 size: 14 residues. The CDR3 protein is CASSSLPRDQPQHF. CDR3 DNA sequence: TGTGCCAGTAGTTCTCTCCCTCGGGATCAGCCCCAGCATTTT.

The CDR3 here is CSVTTGDYGYTF. DNA of the CDR3: TGCAGCGTAACGACAGGGGACTATGGCTACACCTTC. The chain carries TRBV29-1 and TRBJ1-2; 8 nucleotides align to TRBD1. Germline V gene sequence: CDR1 SQVTM, CDR2 ANQGSEA. CDR3 size: 12 residues. V lost 6 bases and J lost 3; bases outside the gene matches: 3.

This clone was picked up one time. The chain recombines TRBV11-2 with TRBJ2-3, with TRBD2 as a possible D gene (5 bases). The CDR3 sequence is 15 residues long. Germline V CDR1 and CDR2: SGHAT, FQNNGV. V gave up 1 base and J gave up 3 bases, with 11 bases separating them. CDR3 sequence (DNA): TGTGCCAGCAGCTTAGGAGCGGTTTATACAGATACGCAGTATTTT. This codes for CASSLGAVYTDTQYF.

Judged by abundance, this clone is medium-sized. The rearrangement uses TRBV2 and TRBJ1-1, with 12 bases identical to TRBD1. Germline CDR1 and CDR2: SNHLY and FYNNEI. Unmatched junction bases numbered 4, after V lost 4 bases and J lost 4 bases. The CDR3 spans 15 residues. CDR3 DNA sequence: TGTGCCAGCAGTGTGGGGACAGGGGGCGTCACTGAAGCTTTCTTT. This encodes CASSVGTGGVTEAFF.

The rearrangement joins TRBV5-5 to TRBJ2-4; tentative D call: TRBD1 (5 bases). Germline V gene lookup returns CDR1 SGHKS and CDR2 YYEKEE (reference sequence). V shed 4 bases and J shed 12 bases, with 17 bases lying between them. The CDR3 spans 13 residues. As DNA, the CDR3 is TGTGCCAGCAGCCCCCCCGGGCTTCAGGGTCAGTACTTC. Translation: CASSPPGLQGQYF.

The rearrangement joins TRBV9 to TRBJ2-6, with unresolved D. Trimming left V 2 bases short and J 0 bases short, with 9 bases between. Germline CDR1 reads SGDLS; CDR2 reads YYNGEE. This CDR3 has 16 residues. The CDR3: CASSVLGASGANVLTF. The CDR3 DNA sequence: TGTGCCAGCAGCGTCCTGGGCGCCTCTGGGGCCAACGTCCTGACTTTC.

The CDR3 region is CASSRGFREETQYF. The CDR3 DNA reads TGTGCCAGCAGTCGGGGGTTCCGCGAAGAGACCCAGTACTTC. V is TRBV5-4 and J is TRBJ2-5, with D perhaps TRBD2 (6 bases). The CDR3 has 14 residues. Germline-derived CDR1 and CDR2 are SGHNT and YYREEE (reference sequence). V was trimmed by 5 bases and J by 3 bases, leaving 14 bases between them.

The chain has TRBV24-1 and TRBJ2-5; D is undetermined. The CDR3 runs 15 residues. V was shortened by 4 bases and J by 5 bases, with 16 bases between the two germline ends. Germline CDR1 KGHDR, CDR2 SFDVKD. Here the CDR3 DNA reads TGTGCCACCAGTGACCCGGGTCCCAGTGGTGAGACCCAGTACTTC. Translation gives CATSDPGPSGETQYF.

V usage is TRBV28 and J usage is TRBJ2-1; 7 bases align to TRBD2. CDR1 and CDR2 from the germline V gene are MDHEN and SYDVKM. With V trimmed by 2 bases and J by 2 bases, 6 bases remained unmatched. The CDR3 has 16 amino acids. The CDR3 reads CASSLLASGTYNEQFF. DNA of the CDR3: TGTGCCAGCAGTTTACTAGCCAGCGGGACCTACAATGAGCAGTTCTTC.

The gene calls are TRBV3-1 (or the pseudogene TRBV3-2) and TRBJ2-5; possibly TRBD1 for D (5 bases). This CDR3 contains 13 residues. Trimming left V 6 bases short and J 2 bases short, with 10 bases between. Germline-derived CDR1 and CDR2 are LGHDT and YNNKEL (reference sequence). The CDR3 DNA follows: TGTGCCAGCAGAACAGGTACTCAAGAGACCCAGTACTTC. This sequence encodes CASRTGTQETQYF.

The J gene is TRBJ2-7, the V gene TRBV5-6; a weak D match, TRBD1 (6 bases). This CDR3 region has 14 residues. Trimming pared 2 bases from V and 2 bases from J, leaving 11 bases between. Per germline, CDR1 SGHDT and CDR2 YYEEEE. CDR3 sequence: CASSLSGETYEQYF. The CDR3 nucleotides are TGTGCCAGCAGCTTATCAGGGGAGACCTACGAGCAGTACTTC.

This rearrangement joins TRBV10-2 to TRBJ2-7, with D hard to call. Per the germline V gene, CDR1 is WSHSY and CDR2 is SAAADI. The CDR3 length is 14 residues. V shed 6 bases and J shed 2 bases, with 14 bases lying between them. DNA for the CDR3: TGCGCCAGCAGGAATAACATCCAAGCCTACGAGCAGTACTTC. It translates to CASRNNIQAYEQYF.

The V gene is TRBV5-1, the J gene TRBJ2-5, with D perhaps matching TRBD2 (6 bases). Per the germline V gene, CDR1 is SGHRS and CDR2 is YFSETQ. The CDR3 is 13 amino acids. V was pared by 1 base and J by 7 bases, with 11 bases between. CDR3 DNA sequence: TGCGCCAGCAGCTTGAGCCAGGGAGGGACCCAGTACTTC. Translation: CASSLSQGGTQYF.

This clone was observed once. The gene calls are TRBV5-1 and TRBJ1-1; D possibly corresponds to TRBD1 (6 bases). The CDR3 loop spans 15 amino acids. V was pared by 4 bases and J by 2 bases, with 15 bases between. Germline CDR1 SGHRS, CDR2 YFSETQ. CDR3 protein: CASSLTLDSNTEAFF. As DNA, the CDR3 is TGCGCCAGCAGCCTCACTTTGGACAGCAACACTGAAGCTTTCTTT.

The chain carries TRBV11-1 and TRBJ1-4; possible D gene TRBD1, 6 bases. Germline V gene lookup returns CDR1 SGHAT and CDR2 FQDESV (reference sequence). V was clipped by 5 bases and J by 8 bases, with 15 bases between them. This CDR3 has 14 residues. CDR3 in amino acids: CASSSRGVGEKLFF. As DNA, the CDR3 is TGTGCCAGCAGCAGCAGGGGAGTGGGGGAAAAACTGTTTTTT. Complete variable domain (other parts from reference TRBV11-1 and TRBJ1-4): EAEVAQSPRYKITEKSQAVAFWCDPISGHATLYWYRQILGQGPELLVQFQDESVVDDSQLPKDRFSAERLKGVDSTLKIQPAELGDSAMYLCASSSRGVGEKLFFGSGTQLSVL.

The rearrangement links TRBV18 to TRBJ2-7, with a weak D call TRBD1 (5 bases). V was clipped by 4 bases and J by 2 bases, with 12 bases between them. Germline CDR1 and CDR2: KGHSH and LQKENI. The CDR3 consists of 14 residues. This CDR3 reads CASSRTSNPYEQYF. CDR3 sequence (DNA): TGTGCCAGCTCACGGACATCGAACCCCTACGAGCAGTACTTC.

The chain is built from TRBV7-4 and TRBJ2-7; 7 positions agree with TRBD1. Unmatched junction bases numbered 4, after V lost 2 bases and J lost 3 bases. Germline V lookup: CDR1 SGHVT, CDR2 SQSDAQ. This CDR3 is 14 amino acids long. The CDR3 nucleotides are TGTGCCAGCAGCTTAAGGGCAGGGGGCTACGAGCAGTACTTC. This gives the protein CASSLRAGGYEQYF.

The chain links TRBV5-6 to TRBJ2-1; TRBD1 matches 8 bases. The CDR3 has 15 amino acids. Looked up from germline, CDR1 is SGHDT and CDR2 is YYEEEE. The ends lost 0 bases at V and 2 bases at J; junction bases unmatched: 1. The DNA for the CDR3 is TGTGCCAGCAGCTTGGGGACAGGGCCCTACAATGAGCAGTTCTTC. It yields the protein CASSLGTGPYNEQFF.

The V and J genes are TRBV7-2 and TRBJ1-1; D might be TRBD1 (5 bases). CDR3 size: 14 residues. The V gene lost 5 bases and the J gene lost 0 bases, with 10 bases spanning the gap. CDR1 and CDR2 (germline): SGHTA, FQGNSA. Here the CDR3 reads CASSTRQMNTEAFF. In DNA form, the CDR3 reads TGTGCCAGCAGCACCCGACAGATGAACACTGAAGCTTTCTTT.

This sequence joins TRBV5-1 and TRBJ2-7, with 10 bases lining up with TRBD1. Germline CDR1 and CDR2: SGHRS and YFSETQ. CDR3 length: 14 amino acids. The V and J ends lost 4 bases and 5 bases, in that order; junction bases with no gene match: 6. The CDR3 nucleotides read TGCGCCAGCAGCCCCCCGGGACAGGGGAACGAGCAGTACTTC. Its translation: CASSPPGQGNEQYF.

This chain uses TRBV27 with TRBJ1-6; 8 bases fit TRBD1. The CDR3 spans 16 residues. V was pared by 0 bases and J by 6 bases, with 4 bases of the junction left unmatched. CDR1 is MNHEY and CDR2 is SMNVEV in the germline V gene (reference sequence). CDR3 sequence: CASSLSDRAPNSPLHF. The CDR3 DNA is TGTGCCAGCAGTTTATCGGACAGGGCCCCTAATTCACCCCTCCACTTT.

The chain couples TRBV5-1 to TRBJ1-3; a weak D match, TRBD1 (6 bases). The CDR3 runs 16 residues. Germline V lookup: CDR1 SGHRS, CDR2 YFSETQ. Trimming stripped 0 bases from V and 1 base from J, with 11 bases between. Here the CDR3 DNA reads TGCGCCAGCAGCTTGGAGGGGGGGTATTCTGGAAACACCATATATTTT. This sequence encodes CASSLEGGYSGNTIYF.

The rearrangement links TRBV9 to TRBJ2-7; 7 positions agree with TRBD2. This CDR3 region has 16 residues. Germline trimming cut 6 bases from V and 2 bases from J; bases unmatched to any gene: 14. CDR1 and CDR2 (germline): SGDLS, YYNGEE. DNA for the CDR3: TGTGCCAGCATCACAGCGGGGCAGGGCCAACCCTACGAGCAGTACTTC. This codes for CASITAGQGQPYEQYF.